A selection of T cell receptor beta chains follows, all from one sample in a study of identifying expanded T cells in peripheral blood. Clones were read by immunoSEQ multiplex PCR, and TCRdb kept only the in-frame ones, dropping some. The table includes just over 90,000 clones, 88% detected once. The sequenced material came from blood. These receptor sequences come from a person between 18 and 75 years old in good health. Both conserved end residues are part of each CDR3. The order of the fields is CDR3 protein, CDR3 DNA, clone size, J gene, V gene, D gene. The D gene is left open where the match is weak. The size field is filled for only some rows; it gives once, few, many or a size class.

CDR3 protein: CASSGPGSTDTQYF; CDR3 DNA: TGTGCCAGCAGCGGCCCAGGGAGCACAGATACGCAGTATTTT; clone size: NA; J gene: TRBJ2-3; V gene: TRBV9; D gene: NA
CDR3 protein: CASSGKGHPSTDTQYF; CDR3 DNA: TGTGCCAGTAGTGGCAAAGGACACCCTAGCACAGATACGCAGTATTTT; clone size: NA; J gene: TRBJ2-3; V gene: TRBV19; D gene: NA
CDR3 protein: CASSLDEQYF; CDR3 DNA: TGCGCCAGCAGCTTGGACGAGCAGTACTTC; clone size: NA; J gene: TRBJ2-7; V gene: TRBV5-1; D gene: NA
CDR3 protein: CASSQDPQNGGYEQYF; CDR3 DNA: TGCGCCAGCAGCCAAGATCCACAGAACGGCGGTTACGAGCAGTACTTC; clone size: once; J gene: TRBJ2-7; V gene: TRBV4-3; D gene: NA
CDR3 protein: CASSLGGQNTEAFF; CDR3 DNA: TGTGCCAGCAGCTTGGGGGGCCAGAACACTGAAGCTTTCTTT; clone size: NA; J gene: TRBJ1-1; V gene: TRBV2; D gene: NA
CDR3 protein: CASSLQGFDTEAFF; CDR3 DNA: TGTGCCAGCAGCTTACAGGGATTCGACACTGAAGCTTTCTTT; clone size: NA; J gene: TRBJ1-1; V gene: TRBV13; D gene: NA
CDR3 protein: CASSLAGPWEQFF; CDR3 DNA: TGCGCCAGCAGCTTGGCCGGGCCCTGGGAGCAGTTCTTC; clone size: once; J gene: TRBJ2-1; V gene: TRBV5-1; D gene: NA
CDR3 protein: CASSYPRTGWANEKLFF; CDR3 DNA: TGTGCCAGCAGTTATCCGCGAACAGGGTGGGCTAATGAAAAACTGTTTTTT; clone size: NA; J gene: TRBJ1-4; V gene: TRBV28; D gene: NA
CDR3 protein: CASSPGQGLGQPQHF; CDR3 DNA: TGTGCCAGCAGCCCGGGACAGGGGTTAGGTCAGCCCCAGCATTTT; clone size: NA; J gene: TRBJ1-5; V gene: TRBV5-6; D gene: TRBD1
CDR3 protein: CASKQRTNEKLFF; CDR3 DNA: TGTGCCAGCAAACAGCGAACTAATGAAAAACTGTTTTTT; clone size: NA; J gene: TRBJ1-4; V gene: TRBV28; D gene: NA
CDR3 protein: CASNKGWTGSEKLFF; CDR3 DNA: TGTGCCAGCAACAAGGGGTGGACAGGGAGTGAAAAACTGTTTTTT; clone size: NA; J gene: TRBJ1-4; V gene: TRBV5-6; D gene: TRBD1
CDR3 protein: CASSPGFYEQYF; CDR3 DNA: TGTGCCAGCAGTCCGGGGTTCTACGAGCAGTACTTC; clone size: NA; J gene: TRBJ2-7; V gene: TRBV28; D gene: NA
CDR3 protein: CAWREGSYNSPLHF; CDR3 DNA: TGTGCCTGGAGGGAGGGCTCCTATAATTCACCCCTCCACTTT; clone size: NA; J gene: TRBJ1-6; V gene: TRBV30; D gene: NA
CDR3 protein: CASSWTSGGVTDTQYF; CDR3 DNA: TGCGCCAGCAGCTGGACTAGCGGGGGTGTAACAGATACGCAGTATTTT; clone size: NA; J gene: TRBJ2-3; V gene: TRBV5-1; D gene: TRBD2
CDR3 protein: CATSWDSNSPLHF; CDR3 DNA: TGTGCCACCTCCTGGGACAGCAATTCACCCCTCCACTTT; clone size: few; J gene: TRBJ1-6; V gene: TRBV27; D gene: TRBD1
CDR3 protein: CASSLVHQGAGQYF; CDR3 DNA: TGTGCCAGCAGCTTAGTTCACCAGGGGGCGGGTCAGTACTTC; clone size: NA; J gene: TRBJ2-7; V gene: TRBV11-2; D gene: TRBD1
CDR3 protein: CASSWGTGGNSDYGYTF; CDR3 DNA: TGTGCCAGCAGCTGGGGGACAGGGGGAAACTCGGACTATGGCTACACCTTC; clone size: NA; J gene: TRBJ1-2; V gene: TRBV5-5; D gene: TRBD1
CDR3 protein: CASSARTGEQYF; CDR3 DNA: TGTGCCAGCAGCGCTCGGACGGGCGAGCAGTACTTC; clone size: NA; J gene: TRBJ2-7; V gene: TRBV9; D gene: NA
CDR3 protein: CASSSTGLAGITDTQYF; CDR3 DNA: TGCGCCAGCAGCTCTACTGGACTAGCGGGGATCACAGATACGCAGTATTTT; clone size: NA; J gene: TRBJ2-3; V gene: TRBV5-1; D gene: TRBD2
CDR3 protein: CASSYSTPGSPLHF; CDR3 DNA: TGTGCCAGCAGCTACTCCACCCCGGGATCACCCCTCCACTTT; clone size: NA; J gene: TRBJ1-6; V gene: TRBV28; D gene: NA
CDR3 protein: CASRPTGGYYNEQFF; CDR3 DNA: TGTGCCAGTAGACCGACAGGGGGCTACTACAATGAGCAGTTCTTC; clone size: NA; J gene: TRBJ2-1; V gene: TRBV19; D gene: TRBD1
CDR3 protein: CASSRTPTSFAGDTQYF; CDR3 DNA: TGTGCCAGCAGCAGAACCCCCACAAGTTTCGCAGGAGATACGCAGTATTTT; clone size: few; J gene: TRBJ2-3; V gene: TRBV7-3; D gene: NA
CDR3 protein: CASSLSRGTGNSPLHF; CDR3 DNA: TGTGCCAGCAGCTTATCCCGGGGCACAGGGAATTCACCCCTCCACTTT; clone size: NA; J gene: TRBJ1-6; V gene: TRBV5-5; D gene: NA
CDR3 protein: CASRTGTGETQYF; CDR3 DNA: TGTGCCAGCAGAACCGGGACAGGGGAGACCCAGTACTTC; clone size: NA; J gene: TRBJ2-5; V gene: TRBV6-5; D gene: TRBD1
CDR3 protein: CASSTTGPKGQPQHF; CDR3 DNA: TGTGCCAGCAGTACCACGGGCCCGAAAGGTCAGCCCCAGCATTTT; clone size: NA; J gene: TRBJ1-5; V gene: TRBV28; D gene: NA
CDR3 protein: CASSIVEGHNEQFF; CDR3 DNA: TGTGCCAGTAGTATAGTTGAAGGGCACAATGAGCAGTTCTTC; clone size: NA; J gene: TRBJ2-1; V gene: TRBV19; D gene: NA
CDR3 protein: CASSAEVGGQPQHF; CDR3 DNA: TGTGCCAGCAGCGCAGAGGTGGGGGGTCAGCCCCAGCATTTT; clone size: NA; J gene: TRBJ1-5; V gene: TRBV9; D gene: NA
CDR3 protein: CAIRTGGYGYTF; CDR3 DNA: TGTGCCATTCGGACAGGGGGCTATGGCTACACCTTC; clone size: many; J gene: TRBJ1-2; V gene: TRBV6-4; D gene: TRBD1
CDR3 protein: CASSRTGGEQYF; CDR3 DNA: TGTGCCAGCAGCCGTACAGGGGGCGAGCAGTACTTC; clone size: NA; J gene: TRBJ2-7; V gene: TRBV11-2; D gene: TRBD1
CDR3 protein: CASRTRTGGNTGELFF; CDR3 DNA: TGTGCCAGCAGGACAAGGACAGGGGGGAACACCGGGGAGCTGTTTTTT; clone size: NA; J gene: TRBJ2-2; V gene: TRBV28; D gene: TRBD1
CDR3 protein: CASSQDMGVQPQHF; CDR3 DNA: TGCGCCAGCAGCCAAGATATGGGGGTTCAGCCCCAGCATTTT; clone size: NA; J gene: TRBJ1-5; V gene: TRBV4-1; D gene: NA
CDR3 protein: CASSWTVQETQYF; CDR3 DNA: TGCGCCAGCAGCTGGACTGTTCAAGAGACCCAGTACTTC; clone size: NA; J gene: TRBJ2-5; V gene: TRBV5-1; D gene: NA
CDR3 protein: CASSPPGRIINEQFF; CDR3 DNA: TGTGCCAGCAGCCCACCGGGACGGATTATCAATGAGCAGTTCTTC; clone size: NA; J gene: TRBJ2-1; V gene: TRBV5-6; D gene: NA